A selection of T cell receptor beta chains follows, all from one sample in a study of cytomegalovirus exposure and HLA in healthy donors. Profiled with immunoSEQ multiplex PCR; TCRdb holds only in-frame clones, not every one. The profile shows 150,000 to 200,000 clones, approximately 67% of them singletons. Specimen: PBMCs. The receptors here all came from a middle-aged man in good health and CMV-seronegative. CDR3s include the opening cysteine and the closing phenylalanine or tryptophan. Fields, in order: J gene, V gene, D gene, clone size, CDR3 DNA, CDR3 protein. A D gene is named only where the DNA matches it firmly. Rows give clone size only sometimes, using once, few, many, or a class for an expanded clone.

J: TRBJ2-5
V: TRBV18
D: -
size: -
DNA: TGTGCCAGCTCATTGGACTTTTCCGAGACCCAGTACTTC
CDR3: CASSLDFSETQYF

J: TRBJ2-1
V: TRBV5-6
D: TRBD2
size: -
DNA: TGTGCCAGCACCTCCTTGGGCCTAGCGGGAGGGCCCCTCTACAATGAGCAGTTCTTC
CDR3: CASTSLGLAGGPLYNEQFF

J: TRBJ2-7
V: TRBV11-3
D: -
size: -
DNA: TGTGCCAGCAGCCCAGGCACAGAGTACGAGCAGTACTTC
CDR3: CASSPGTEYEQYF

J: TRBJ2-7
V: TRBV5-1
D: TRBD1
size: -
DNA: TGCGCCAGCAGGCCGGGACAGGTCGCCTACGAGCAGTACTTC
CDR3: CASRPGQVAYEQYF

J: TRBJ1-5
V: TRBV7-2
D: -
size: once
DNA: TGTGCCAGCAGCTTAGGGTCTACAGGGCCGGGTCAGCCCCAGCATTTT
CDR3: CASSLGSTGPGQPQHF

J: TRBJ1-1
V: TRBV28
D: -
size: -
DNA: TGTGCCAGCAGGACCCCTGTCGGAGGGGACACTGAAGCTTTCTTT
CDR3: CASRTPVGGDTEAFF

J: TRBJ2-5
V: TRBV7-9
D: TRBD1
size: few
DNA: TGTGCCAGCAGCTTCCGGGACAGACAAGAGACCCAGTACTTC
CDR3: CASSFRDRQETQYF

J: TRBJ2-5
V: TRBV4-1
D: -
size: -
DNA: TGCGCCAGCAGCCAAGAAGCGGCCCTTCACGGGACCCAGTACTTC
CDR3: CASSQEAALHGTQYF

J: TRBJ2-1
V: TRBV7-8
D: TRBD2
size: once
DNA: TGTGCCAGCAGCTTATTAGCGGGGGGGCGGAGCTCCTACAATGAGCAGTTCTTC
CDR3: CASSLLAGGRSSYNEQFF

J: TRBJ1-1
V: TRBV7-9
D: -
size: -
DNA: TGTGCCAGCAGCTTAGTGGCGCAGGCGAACACTGAAGCTTTCTTT
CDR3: CASSLVAQANTEAFF

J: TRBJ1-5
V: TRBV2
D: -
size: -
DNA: TGTGCCAGCCGACGACTAATATCCCAGCCCCAGCATTTT
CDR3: CASRRLISQPQHF

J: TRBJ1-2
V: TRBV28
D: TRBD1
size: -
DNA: TGTGCCAGCAGTTTGGTACAGGGGGTACGGTCTGGTAACTATGGCTACACCTTC
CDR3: CASSLVQGVRSGNYGYTF

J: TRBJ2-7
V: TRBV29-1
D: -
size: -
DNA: TGCAGCGTTAGAAAGGGAGCACAAGGGTACGAGCAGTACTTC
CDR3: CSVRKGAQGYEQYF

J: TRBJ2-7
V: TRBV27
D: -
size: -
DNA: TGTGCCAGCATACCACAGCGGGCCGCCGCCTTCTTATGCTACGAGCAGTACTTC
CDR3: CASIPQRAAAFLCYEQYF

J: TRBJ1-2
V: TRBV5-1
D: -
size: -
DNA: TGCGCCAGCAGCTTGGGGGGAGGTCGCTATGGCTACACCTTC
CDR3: CASSLGGGRYGYTF

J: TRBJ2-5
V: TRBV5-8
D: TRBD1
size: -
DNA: TGTGCCAGCAGCCCACTGACAGGGGGAAAAGAGACCCAGTACTTC
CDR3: CASSPLTGGKETQYF

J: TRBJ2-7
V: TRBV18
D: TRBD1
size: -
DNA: TGTGCCAGCTCACCAGGGACAGGGAGTCTCTACGAGCAGTACTTC
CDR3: CASSPGTGSLYEQYF

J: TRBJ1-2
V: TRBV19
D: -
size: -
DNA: TGTGCCAGTACCCCCGGGACAAACTATGGCTACACCTTC
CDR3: CASTPGTNYGYTF

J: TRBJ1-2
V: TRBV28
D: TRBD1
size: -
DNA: TGTGCCAGCAGGGCAACCGGGACAGCCATTAACTATGGCTACACCTTC
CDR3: CASRATGTAINYGYTF

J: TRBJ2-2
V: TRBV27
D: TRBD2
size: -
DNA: TGTGCCAGCAGTTTGGGGAGGGCCACCGGGGAGCTGTTTTTT
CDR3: CASSLGRATGELFF

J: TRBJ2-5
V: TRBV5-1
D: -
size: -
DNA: TGCGCCAGCAGCCCCGGGGGAAGAGAGACCCAGTACTTC
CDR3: CASSPGGRETQYF

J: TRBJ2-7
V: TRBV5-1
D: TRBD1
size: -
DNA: TGCGCCAGCAGCTCACCAGTCGGACAGGGGAGGGACGAGCAGTACTTC
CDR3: CASSSPVGQGRDEQYF

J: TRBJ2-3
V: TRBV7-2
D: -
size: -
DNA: TGTGCCAGCAGCCCTCAGGGTACAGATACGCAGTATTTT
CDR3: CASSPQGTDTQYF

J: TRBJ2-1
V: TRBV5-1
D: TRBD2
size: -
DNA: TGCGCCAGCAGCTCCTTAGCGGGAGAGGGCTATGAGCAGTTCTTC
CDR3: CASSSLAGEGYEQFF

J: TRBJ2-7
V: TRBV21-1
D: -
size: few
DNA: TGTGCCAGCAGGACTAGCGCCTACGAGCAGTACTTC
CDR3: CASRTSAYEQYF

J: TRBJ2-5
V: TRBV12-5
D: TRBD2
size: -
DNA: TGTGCTAGTGGGAGGAGGACTAGCGGACTCCAAGAGACCCAGTACTTC
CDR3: CASGRRTSGLQETQYF

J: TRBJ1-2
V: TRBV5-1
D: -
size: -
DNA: TGCGCCAGCAGCAGCGGAGGGACGGCTACCTATGGCTACACCTTC
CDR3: CASSSGGTATYGYTF

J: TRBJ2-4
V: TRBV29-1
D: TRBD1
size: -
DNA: TGCAGCGTTGGAACAGGGGGTACGGGCATTCAGTACTTC
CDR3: CSVGTGGTGIQYF

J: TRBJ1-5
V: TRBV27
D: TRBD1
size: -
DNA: TGTGCCAGCAGTTTATGGACAGGCCGACAGCCCCAGCATTTT
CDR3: CASSLWTGRQPQHF

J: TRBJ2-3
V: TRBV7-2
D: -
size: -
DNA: TGTGCCAGCAGCTTAAGTTCCCGGGGTACCACAGATACGCAGTATTTT
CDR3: CASSLSSRGTTDTQYF

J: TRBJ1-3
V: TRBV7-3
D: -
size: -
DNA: TGTGCCAGCAGCCCCATGTCTGGAAACACCATATATTTT
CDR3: CASSPMSGNTIYF

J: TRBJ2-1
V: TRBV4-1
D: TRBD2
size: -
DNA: TGCGCCAGCAGCCAAGGCCCGGCTAGCGGGAGTGGGAATGAGCAGTTCTTC
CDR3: CASSQGPASGSGNEQFF

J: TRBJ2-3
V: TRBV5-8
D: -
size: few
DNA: TGTGCCAGCAGCCCGGGATCAGGTAGCACAGATACGCAGTATTTT
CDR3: CASSPGSGSTDTQYF

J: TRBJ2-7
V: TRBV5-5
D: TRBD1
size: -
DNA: TGTGCCAGCAGCGGGACAGGTCTTTTACGGGAGCAGTACTTC
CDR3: CASSGTGLLREQYF

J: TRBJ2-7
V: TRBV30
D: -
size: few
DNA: TGTGCCCTAGCGCCCAGGAGCTCCTACGAGCAGTACTTC
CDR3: CALAPRSSYEQYF

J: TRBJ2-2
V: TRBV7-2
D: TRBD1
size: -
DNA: TGTGCCAGCAGCCCCGGGACAGGGAGAACCGGGGAGCTGTTTTTT
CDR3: CASSPGTGRTGELFF

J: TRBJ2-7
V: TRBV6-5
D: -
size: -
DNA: TGTGCCAGCAGTACCCTGACTAAATCCTACGAGCAGTACTTC
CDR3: CASSTLTKSYEQYF

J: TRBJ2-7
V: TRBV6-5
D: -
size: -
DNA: TGTGCCAGCACCCTGGGAGGCCACGAGCAGTACTTC
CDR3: CASTLGGHEQYF

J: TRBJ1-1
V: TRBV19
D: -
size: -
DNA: TGTGCCAGTAGTATCCAGGCGCAATCGAACACTGAAGCTTTCTTT
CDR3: CASSIQAQSNTEAFF

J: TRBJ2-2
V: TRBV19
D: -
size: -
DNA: TGTGCCAGTAGTATAGATCACAGGCCCTGGGACACCGGGGAGCTGTTTTTT
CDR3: CASSIDHRPWDTGELFF

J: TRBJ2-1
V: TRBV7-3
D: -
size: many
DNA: TGTGCCAGCAGCTTAATCAGGGATGATGAGCAGTTCTTC
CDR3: CASSLIRDDEQFF

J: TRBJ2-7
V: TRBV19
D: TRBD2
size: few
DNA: TGTGCCAGTAGTAGGACTAGCGGGAGTGTTCTCGGAGACGAGCAGTACTTC
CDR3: CASSRTSGSVLGDEQYF

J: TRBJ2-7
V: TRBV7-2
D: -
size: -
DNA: TGTGCCAGCAGCCCAGTCCGGGTGGGGGACTCCGAGCAGTACTTC
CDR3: CASSPVRVGDSEQYF

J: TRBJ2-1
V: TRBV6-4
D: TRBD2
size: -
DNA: TGTGCCAGCAGTGACCCAACTAGCGGCCCCTACAATGAGCAGTTCTTC
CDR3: CASSDPTSGPYNEQFF

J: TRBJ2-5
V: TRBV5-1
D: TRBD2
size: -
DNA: TGCGCCAGCACAAGCGGGGGGGCCGGAGAGACCCAGTACTTC
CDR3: CASTSGGAGETQYF

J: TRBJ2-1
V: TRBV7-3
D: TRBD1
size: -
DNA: TGTGCCAGCAGCTTAAATCCAGGGGGCCTGAACAATGAGCAGTTCTTC
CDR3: CASSLNPGGLNNEQFF

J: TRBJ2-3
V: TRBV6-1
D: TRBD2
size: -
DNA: TGTGCCAGCAGTGAGGGGGGGTTAGGCACAGATACGCAGTATTTT
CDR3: CASSEGGLGTDTQYF

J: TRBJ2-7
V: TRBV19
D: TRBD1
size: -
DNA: TGTGCCAGTAGTCCCGAGACAGGGGGTGAGCAGTACTTC
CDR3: CASSPETGGEQYF

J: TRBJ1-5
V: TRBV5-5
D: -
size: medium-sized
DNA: TGTGCCAGCAGCTTGGATCGGGGTCCGATGATGCCCCAGCATTTT
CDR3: CASSLDRGPMMPQHF

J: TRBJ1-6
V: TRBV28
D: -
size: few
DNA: TGTGCCAGCAGTTTATTGGCCCCCTACGAGGATTCACCCCTCCACTTT
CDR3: CASSLLAPYEDSPLHF

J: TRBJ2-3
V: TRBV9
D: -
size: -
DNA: TGTGCCAGCAGTCCCCTGGGCCCTAGCACAGATACGCAGTATTTT
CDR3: CASSPLGPSTDTQYF

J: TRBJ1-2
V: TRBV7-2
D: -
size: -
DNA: TGTGCCAGCAGTCTTTCGGGGGAGTCCCTCTATGGCTACACCTTC
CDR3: CASSLSGESLYGYTF

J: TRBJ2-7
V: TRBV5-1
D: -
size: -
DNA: TGCGCCAGCAGCTTGGGGACAGACTACGAGCAGTACTTC
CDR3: CASSLGTDYEQYF

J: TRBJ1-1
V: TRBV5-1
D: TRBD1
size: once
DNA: TGCGCCAGCACCCTGGTCGGGCAGGGGGGCAGGACTGAAGCTTTCTTT
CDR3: CASTLVGQGGRTEAFF

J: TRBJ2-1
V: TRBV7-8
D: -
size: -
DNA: TGTGCCAGCAGCAATCCTAGCAACAATGAGCAGTTCTTC
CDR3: CASSNPSNNEQFF

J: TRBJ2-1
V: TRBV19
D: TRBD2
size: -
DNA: TGTGCCAGTAGTGCGGGGGAGAGGAAGTTCTTC
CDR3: CASSAGERKFF

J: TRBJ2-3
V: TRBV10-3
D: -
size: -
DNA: TGTGCCATCAGTGAGTCGTTCCTAGGCACAGATACGCAGTATTTT
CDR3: CAISESFLGTDTQYF

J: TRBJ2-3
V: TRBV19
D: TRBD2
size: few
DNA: TGTGCCAGTATGGCACTAGCGGGGGCCACAGATACGCAGTATTTT
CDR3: CASMALAGATDTQYF

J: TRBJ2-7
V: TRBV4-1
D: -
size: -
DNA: TGCGCCAGCAGCGAATTCCGGGACAAATACTACGGGCAGTACTTC
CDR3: CASSEFRDKYYGQYF

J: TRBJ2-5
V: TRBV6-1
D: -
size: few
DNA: TGTGCCAGCAGTGAAGGGGTAGCGAAAGAGACCCAGTACTTC
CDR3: CASSEGVAKETQYF